A selection of T cell receptor beta chains follows, all from one sample in a study of PD-L1 blockade in urothelial cancer. Libraries were prepared by immunoSEQ multiplex PCR; TCRdb keeps only in-frame clonotypes and omits some of them. The data show 30,000 to 45,000 clones, approximately 92% seen once. Sequenced here: PBMCs, sampled around atezolizumab (anti-PD-L1) treatment. The receptors were gathered from a man between 65 and 80 years old with urothelial cancer. CDR3s include the opening cysteine and the closing phenylalanine or tryptophan. The D gene is left open where the match is weak. Clone size is shown for a subset of rows, as once, few, many or a class of expanded clone.

cdr3_aa,cdr3_nt,v_call,d_call,j_call,clone_size
CASSLLVAAVQPQHF,TGTGCCAGCAGTTTATTGGTGGCAGCGGTCCAGCCCCAGCATTTT,TRBV28,-,TRBJ1-5,-
CASSLSGSGQETQYF,TGTGCCAGCAGCTTAAGCGGGAGTGGGCAAGAGACCCAGTACTTC,TRBV7-3,TRBD2,TRBJ2-5,-
CASSDPTGGAKNIQYF,TGTGCCAGCAGTGATCCTACAGGGGGAGCCAAAAACATTCAGTACTTC,TRBV2,TRBD1,TRBJ2-4,-
CASRVSGSYNEQFF,TGTGCCAGTAGAGTTTCGGGTTCCTACAATGAGCAGTTCTTC,TRBV19,-,TRBJ2-1,-
CASKGRGNNQPQHF,TGTGCCAGCAAGGGCAGGGGCAACAATCAGCCCCAGCATTTT,TRBV27,-,TRBJ1-5,-
CSVLPHRYNEQFF,TGCAGCGTTCTGCCTCACAGGTACAATGAGCAGTTCTTC,TRBV29-1,-,TRBJ2-1,-
CATQTGMETQYF,TGTGCCACACAAACAGGGATGGAGACCCAGTACTTC,TRBV7-9,-,TRBJ2-5,-
CAISERTSGPNNEQFF,TGTGCCATCAGTGAAAGGACAAGCGGGCCGAACAATGAGCAGTTCTTC,TRBV10-3,-,TRBJ2-1,-
CASSPLAGDMNEQFF,TGTGCCAGCTCTCCCCTAGCGGGAGATATGAATGAGCAGTTCTTC,TRBV18,TRBD2,TRBJ2-1,once
CASLHRASGLGFRGYTF,TGTGCCAGCCTCCACCGGGCCTCGGGACTCGGTTTTCGGGGCTACACCTTC,TRBV2,-,TRBJ1-2,-
CASSPPGQGARRGETQYF,TGTGCCAGCTCACCACCGGGACAGGGGGCCCGAAGGGGAGAGACCCAGTACTTC,TRBV18,TRBD1,TRBJ2-5,-
CASSYSGTGGGEQYF,TGTGCCAGCAGTTACTCCGGGACAGGGGGCGGCGAGCAGTACTTC,TRBV6-5,TRBD1,TRBJ2-7,medium-sized
CASSLTQGASGYTF,TGCGCCAGCAGCTTGACACAGGGGGCGAGTGGCTACACCTTC,TRBV5-1,TRBD1,TRBJ1-2,-
CASSFTAGGGDTQYF,TGTGCCAGCAGCTTCACAGCGGGAGGGGGAGATACGCAGTATTTT,TRBV5-4,TRBD2,TRBJ2-3,-
CASSVGSGSDNEQFF,TGTGCCAGCAGCGTAGGTAGCGGGTCGGACAATGAGCAGTTCTTC,TRBV9,TRBD2,TRBJ2-1,once
CASSLFGQGAYEQYF,TGTGCCAGCAGTTTATTTGGACAGGGGGCCTACGAGCAGTACTTC,TRBV28,TRBD1,TRBJ2-7,-
CASSELTGGADGYTF,TGTGCCAGCAGTGAATTGACAGGGGGCGCGGATGGCTACACCTTC,TRBV2,TRBD1,TRBJ1-2,-
CASGQRNYGYTF,TGTGCCAGCGGACAACGGAACTATGGCTACACCTTC,TRBV7-9,-,TRBJ1-2,-
CAISESGTSVTGEQFF,TGTGCCATCAGTGAATCCGGGACTAGCGTTACCGGGGAGCAGTTCTTC,TRBV10-3,TRBD2,TRBJ2-1,once
CASSLRRTEAFF,TGTGCCAGCAGCTTGCGGAGGACTGAAGCTTTCTTT,TRBV5-6,-,TRBJ1-1,-
CASSPQTGVNEQYF,TGTGCCAGTAGTCCTCAGACAGGGGTCAACGAGCAGTACTTC,TRBV19,TRBD1,TRBJ2-7,-
CASSFSTGNYGYTF,TGTGCCAGCAGTTTCTCGACAGGGAACTATGGCTACACCTTC,TRBV27,TRBD1,TRBJ1-2,few
CASHFSGPNTGELFF,TGTGCCAGCCACTTTAGCGGGCCGAACACCGGGGAGCTGTTTTTT,TRBV6-1,TRBD2,TRBJ2-2,-
CASSRPGLAGRDTQYF,TGTGCCAGCAGCAGACCGGGACTAGCGGGACGGGATACGCAGTATTTT,TRBV28,TRBD2,TRBJ2-3,-
CASSPTGDGYTF,TGTGCCAGCAGCCCAACAGGGGACGGCTACACCTTC,TRBV5-5,TRBD1,TRBJ1-2,few
CASSPNPLAGGPLVGEQFF,TGTGCCAGCAGCCCGAACCCTCTAGCGGGAGGGCCCCTAGTTGGGGAGCAGTTCTTC,TRBV21-1,-,TRBJ2-1,once
CASSPRDSGRGYNEQFF,TGTGCCAGCAGTCCTCGGGATAGCGGGAGGGGATACAATGAGCAGTTCTTC,TRBV27,TRBD2,TRBJ2-1,-
CASGTGGTNYGYTF,TGTGCCAGCGGCACAGGGGGCACTAACTATGGCTACACCTTC,TRBV5-4,TRBD1,TRBJ1-2,few
CATEGTLGSRRQYF,TGTGCCACCGAGGGGACACTGGGCTCCCGAAGGCAGTACTTC,TRBV10-3,-,TRBJ2-7,-
CASSHGQGRNTIYF,TGTGCCAGCAGCCATGGACAGGGACGAAACACCATATATTTT,TRBV28,TRBD1,TRBJ1-3,-
CASSSGNEQFF,TGCGCCAGCAGCTCCGGCAATGAGCAGTTCTTC,TRBV5-1,-,TRBJ2-1,-
CASSGQGIREQYF,TGTGCCAGTAGTGGTCAGGGGATTCGGGAGCAGTACTTC,TRBV19,-,TRBJ2-7,-
CASSLTGSGNTIYF,TGCGCCAGCAGCCTAACAGGGAGTGGAAACACCATATATTTT,TRBV5-1,-,TRBJ1-3,-
CASSSILKYNEQFF,TGTGCCAGCAGTTCTATCCTTAAATACAATGAGCAGTTCTTC,TRBV28,-,TRBJ2-1,-
CASSLGASSVGSGTDTQYF,TGTGCCAGCAGCTTAGGGGCCAGCAGTGTCGGGAGCGGCACAGATACGCAGTATTTT,TRBV11-2,-,TRBJ2-3,-
CASSLRQGRGTDTQYF,TGTGCCAGCAGTCTCCGACAGGGTAGGGGTACAGATACGCAGTATTTT,TRBV6-6,TRBD1,TRBJ2-3,-
CASSGTPAGKNIQYF,TGTGCCAGCAGTGGAACCCCTGCGGGAAAAAACATTCAGTACTTC,TRBV6-1,-,TRBJ2-4,-